In this sample, the clone carrying this T cell receptor beta chain turned up once. This entry is derived from a study of T cell changes during pregnancy in multiple sclerosis. The germline V gene has CDR1 SEHNR and CDR2 FQNEAQ (reference sequence). This CDR3 spans 14 amino acids. J lost 6 bases, V lost 8 bases, and 4 bases had no gene match. Generated by immunoSEQ multiplex PCR, the TCRdb table keeps only in-frame clones and is missing some. The sample shows more than 90,000 clones, roughly 90% of them seen only once. The chain employs TRBV7-9 and TRBJ2-2; TRBD2 agrees at 12 bases. The source is a female donor with multiple sclerosis, enrolled in a pregnancy study. The sample was peripheral blood, taken in the first trimester of pregnancy. The CDR3: CASRLAGEAGELFF. The CDR3 DNA sequence: TGTGCCAGCCGACTAGCGGGAGAGGCCGGGGAGCTGTTTTTT.